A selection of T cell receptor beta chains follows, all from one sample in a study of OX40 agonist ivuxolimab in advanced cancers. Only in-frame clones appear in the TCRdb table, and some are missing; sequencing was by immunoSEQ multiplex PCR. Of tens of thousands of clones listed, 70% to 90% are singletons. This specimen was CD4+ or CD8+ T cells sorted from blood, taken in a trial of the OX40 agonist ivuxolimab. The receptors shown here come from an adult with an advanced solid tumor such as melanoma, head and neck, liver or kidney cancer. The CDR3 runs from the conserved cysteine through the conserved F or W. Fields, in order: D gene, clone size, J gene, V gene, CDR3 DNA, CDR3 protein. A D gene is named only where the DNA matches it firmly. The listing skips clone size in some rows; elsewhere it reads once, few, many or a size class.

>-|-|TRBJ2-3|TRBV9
TGTGCCAGCAGCGGGGGGGCGGATACGCAGTATTTT
CASSGGADTQYF
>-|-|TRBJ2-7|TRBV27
TGTGCCAGCAGTCGTGCGGTATCCTACGAGCAGTACTTC
CASSRAVSYEQYF
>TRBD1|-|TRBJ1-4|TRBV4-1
TGCGTCAGCAGCCAAGCCCCGGGACAGGTTAATGAAAAACTGTTTTTT
CVSSQAPGQVNEKLFF
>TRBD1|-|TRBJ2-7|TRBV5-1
TGCGCCAGCAGCTTCCGACAGGGATCCTACGAGCAGTACTTC
CASSFRQGSYEQYF
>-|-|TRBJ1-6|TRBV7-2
TGTGCCAGCAGCGAGAACGGGTTGTTGGGTGCACCCCTCCACTTT
CASSENGLLGAPLHF
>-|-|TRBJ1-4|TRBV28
TGTGCCAGCAGCAGCCGACAGATTGCAACTAATGAAAAACTGTTTTTT
CASSSRQIATNEKLFF
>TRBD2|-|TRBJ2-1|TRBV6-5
TGTGCCAGCAGTTTGACTAGCGGGAGAGTCGATGAGCAGTTCTTC
CASSLTSGRVDEQFF
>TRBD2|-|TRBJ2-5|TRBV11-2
TGTGCCAGCAGCTCTGAGGCGGGGGGCTACCAAGAGACCCAGTACTTC
CASSSEAGGYQETQYF
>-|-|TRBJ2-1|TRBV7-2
TGTGCCGGAAGGGGGGAGGGAGATGATGAGCAGTTCTTC
CAGRGEGDDEQFF
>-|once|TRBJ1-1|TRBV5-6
TGTGCCAGCAGCCCCGGGACGGATGAAGCTTTCTTT
CASSPGTDEAFF
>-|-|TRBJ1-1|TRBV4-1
TGCGCCAGCAGCCAAGAAGTCGTGGGGGGTGCGAGAGAAGCTTTCTTT
CASSQEVVGGAREAFF
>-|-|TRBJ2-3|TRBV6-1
TGTGCCAGCAGTGAACTTGCGGTGGATACGCAGTATTTT
CASSELAVDTQYF
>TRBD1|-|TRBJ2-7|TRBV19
TGTGCCAGTAGTATTTCAGGGGGAACCTACGAGCAGTACTTC
CASSISGGTYEQYF
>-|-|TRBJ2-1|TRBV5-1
TGCGCCAGCAGCTTGGTCTTTAAAGACGCCCTTGGGACTAATGAGCAGTTCTTC
CASSLVFKDALGTNEQFF
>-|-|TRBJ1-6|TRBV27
TGTGCCAGCAGTGCAGGGTACAATTCACCCCTCCACTTT
CASSAGYNSPLHF
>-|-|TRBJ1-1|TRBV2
TGTGCCAGCATATTGACAGGCGAAGCTTTCTTT
CASILTGEAFF
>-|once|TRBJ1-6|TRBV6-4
TGTGCCAGCAGTGACGGAAGGGATAATTCACCCCTCCACTTT
CASSDGRDNSPLHF
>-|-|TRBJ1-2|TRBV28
TGTGCCAGCAGTTTATCAACGGGCGCCAGTGATGGCTACACCTTC
CASSLSTGASDGYTF
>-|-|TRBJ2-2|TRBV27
TGTGCCAGCAGTTCGGCCAGGGGCGCACCCGGGGAGCTGTTTTTT
CASSSARGAPGELFF
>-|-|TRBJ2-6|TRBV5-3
TGTGCCAGACACGGTGAACAAAGTCGGGCCAACGTCCTGACTTTC
CARHGEQSRANVLTF
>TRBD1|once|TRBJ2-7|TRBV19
TGTGCCAGTACCCAACGCAGGGGGCTTTGGGACGAGCAGTACTTC
CASTQRRGLWDEQYF
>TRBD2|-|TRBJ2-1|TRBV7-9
TGTGCCAGCAGCTCGCTAGCGGGGGCCTACAATGAGCAGTTCTTC
CASSSLAGAYNEQFF
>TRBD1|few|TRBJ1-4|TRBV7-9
TGTGCCAGCAGCGCAACAGACAGGGGAGGTGAAAAACTGTTTTTT
CASSATDRGGEKLFF